A single sample is the source of the 23 T cell receptor beta chains below, sequenced in a study of cytomegalovirus exposure and HLA in healthy donors. Primers included in the PCR were 60 Vbeta and 13 Jbeta primers. TCRdb's copy holds only in-frame clones and misses some; the assay was immunoSEQ multiplex PCR. The table shows 120,000 or so clones, with roughly 84% occurring only once. The sequenced sample was PBMCs. Every receptor here comes from a man aged 25 to 40 in good health and CMV-seropositive.

The chain joins TRBV15 to TRBJ2-3; 8 bases map to TRBD1. The CDR3 has 14 amino acids. Germline V gene data show CDR1 as LNHNV and CDR2 as YYDKDF (reference sequence). The V and J ends lost 4 bases and 6 bases, in that order; junction bases with no gene match: 6. CDR3 sequence: CATSINRGEDTQYF. The CDR3 DNA reads TGTGCCACCAGCATAAACAGGGGGGAGGATACGCAGTATTTT.

The chain recombines TRBV19 with TRBJ1-5, with D unclear. The length of the CDR3 is 14 residues. Germline values: CDR1 LNHDA, CDR2 SQIVND (reference sequence). The V end lost 0 bases, the J end lost 0 bases, and 3 bases lay between the germline ends. The CDR3 region has the DNA TGTGCCAGTAGTATAGATCTTAGCAATCAGCCCCAGCATTTT. As protein: CASSIDLSNQPQHF. The variable domain in full, with the rest retrieved from reference TRBV19 and TRBJ1-5, is DGGITQSPKYLFRKEGQNVTLSCEQNLNHDAMYWYRQDPGQGLRLIYYSQIVNDFQKGDIAEGYSVSREKKESFPLTVTSAQKNPTAFYLCASSIDLSNQPQHFGDGTRLSIL.

V usage is TRBV4-1 and J usage is TRBJ2-3; 8 nucleotides agree with TRBD2. CDR3 length: 19 residues. Unmatched junction bases numbered 15, after V lost 1 base and J lost 3 bases. The V gene's germline CDR1 is MGHRA and CDR2 YSYEKL. CDR3 sequence (DNA): TGCGCCAGCAGCCAAGGCGGCGCAACGGGACTAGACTTAACAGATACGCAGTATTTT. Translation gives CASSQGGATGLDLTDTQYF.

The chain joins TRBV5-5 to TRBJ1-4; perhaps TRBD1 as D (5 bases). Trimming left V 0 bases short and J 4 bases short, with 7 bases between. The CDR3 has 14 residues. Germline V lookup: CDR1 SGHKS, CDR2 YYEKEE (reference sequence). This chain's CDR3 is CASSLDGGNEKLFF. The CDR3 DNA is TGTGCCAGCAGCTTGGACGGGGGTAATGAAAAACTGTTTTTT.

The table lists this clone with a count of one. V usage is TRBV5-1 and J usage is TRBJ1-1, with D possibly TRBD1 on 5 matching bases. Between the trimmed V and J ends, which lost 0 bases and 6 bases, there was a span of 9 bases. The CDR3 totals 13 residues. CDR1 SGHRS and CDR2 YFSETQ come from the germline V gene. This CDR3 is CASSLAGLAEAFF. The CDR3 DNA is TGCGCCAGCAGCTTGGCAGGGCTCGCTGAAGCTTTCTTT. Full variable domain (outside the CDR3, taken from reference TRBV5-1 and TRBJ1-1): KAGVTQTPRYLIKTRGQQVTLSCSPISGHRSVSWYQQTPGQGLQFLFEYFSETQRNKGNFPGRFSGRQFSNSRSEMNVSTLELGDSALYLCASSLAGLAEAFFGQGTRLTVV.

Worth noting for this clone: The missing conserved phenylalanine or tryptophan at the end of this CDR3 makes a read error likely. The chain joins TRBV2 to TRBJ2-7, with D maybe TRBD1 (5 bases). Between the trimmed V and J ends, which lost 5 bases and 2 bases, there was a span of 13 bases. Germline CDR1 reads SNHLY; CDR2 reads FYNNEI. CDR3 length equals 14 residues. The CDR3 DNA is TGTGCCAGCAGTACTGGGGCTACCACCTACGAGCAGTACCTC. It codes for CASSTGATTYEQYL.

The V call is TRBV6-4, the J call TRBJ2-5, with TRBD2 identical over 12 bases. The ends lost 5 bases at V and 2 bases at J; junction bases unmatched: 3. Germline CDR1 is MRHNA and CDR2 is SNTAGT. The CDR3 has 15 residues. In DNA, the CDR3 is TGTGCCAGCAGTAAGACTAGCGGGGGACAAGAGACCCAGTACTTC. Its protein product is CASSKTSGGQETQYF.

In this sample, this clone turned up once. The chain recombines TRBV15 with TRBJ2-2; TRBD2 agrees at 8 bases. This CDR3 region has 14 residues. Germline trimming cut 7 bases from V and 5 bases from J; bases unmatched to any gene: 6. Germline V CDR1 and CDR2: LNHNV, YYDKDF (reference sequence). In nucleotides, the CDR3 is TGTGCCACCAAGAAGCGGGGGAGAACCGGGGAGCTGTTTTTT. The encoded protein is CATKKRGRTGELFF.

The V call is TRBV5-1, the J call TRBJ2-3; the match to TRBD1 covers 7 bases. V dropped 4 bases and J dropped 2; count of bases not matched to a gene: 7. CDR3 length equals 15 residues. CDR1 is SGHRS, CDR2 YFSETQ, per germline. The CDR3: CASSRGTELTDTQYF. In DNA form, the CDR3 reads TGCGCCAGCAGCCGTGGGACAGAACTCACAGATACGCAGTATTTT.

This rearrangement joins TRBV18 to TRBJ2-2, with 11 bases matching TRBD2. J gave up 2 bases and V 3 bases, and 2 bases lay outside the gene matches. Germline lookup yields CDR1 KGHSH and CDR2 LQKENI. The CDR3 is 16 amino acids. This CDR3 is CASSPLAGGNTGELFF. Here the CDR3 DNA reads TGTGCCAGCTCACCTCTAGCGGGGGGCAACACCGGGGAGCTGTTTTTT.

This chain joins TRBV6-5 and TRBJ1-2, with a tentative D call TRBD1 (6 bases). From germline, CDR1 is MNHEY and CDR2 SVGAGI. CDR3 length equals 14 residues. Trimming removed 4 bases at V and 0 bases at J, with 9 bases between. The CDR3 protein is CASSSAGANYGYTF. CDR3 nucleotide sequence: TGTGCCAGCAGTTCTGCAGGGGCTAACTATGGCTACACCTTC.

The chain carries TRBV11-3 and TRBJ2-2; maybe TRBD1 (6 bases). Germline V gene data show CDR1 as SGHNT and CDR2 as YENEEA. The CDR3 contains 13 residues. Trimming pared 3 bases from V and 6 bases from J, leaving 8 bases between. The CDR3 reads CASSFPGAGELFF. The CDR3 DNA reads TGTGCCAGCAGCTTCCCAGGGGCCGGGGAGCTGTTTTTT.

This rearrangement joins TRBV4-1 to TRBJ2-1, with 10 bases fitting TRBD1. Germline trimming cut 4 bases from V and 9 bases from J; bases unmatched to any gene: 9. The CDR3 loop spans 15 amino acids. Germline V gives CDR1 MGHRA, CDR2 YSYEKL. The CDR3 nucleotides are TGCGCCAGCAGCCCAGGACAGGGGGGTTCAAGTGAGCAGTTCTTC. Protein sequence: CASSPGQGGSSEQFF.

J is TRBJ1-4 and V is TRBV6-6; D is uncertain. The CDR3 is 14 amino acids. Germline CDR1 reads MNHNY; CDR2 reads SVGAGI (reference sequence). Between the trimmed V and J ends, which lost 6 bases and 8 bases, there was a span of 16 bases. CDR3 residues: CASSPTEFFEKLFF. The CDR3 coding sequence is TGTGCCAGCAGCCCTACAGAATTCTTCGAAAAACTGTTTTTT.

The rearrangement uses TRBV2 and TRBJ2-1, with TRBD2 identical over 11 bases. CDR1 and CDR2 from the germline V gene are SNHLY and FYNNEI. After removal of 7 bases from V and 0 bases from J, the junction contained 11 bases not matched to a gene. The CDR3 spans 18 residues. The CDR3: CASTEVLAGVISYNEQFF. The CDR3 DNA reads TGTGCCAGCACTGAGGTACTAGCGGGGGTGATCTCCTACAATGAGCAGTTCTTC.

The chain uses TRBV6-1 and TRBJ2-7, with TRBD1 identical over 7 bases. The CDR3 covers 14 residues. The germline V gene has CDR1 MNHNS and CDR2 SASEGT. V gave up 6 bases and J gave up 0 bases; unmatched junction bases: 5. CDR3 in amino acids: CASRNRGFSYEQYF. The CDR3 DNA reads TGTGCCAGCAGAAACAGGGGATTCTCCTACGAGCAGTACTTC.

The rearrangement links TRBV2 to TRBJ1-5, with 12 bases aligning to TRBD1. The junction had 4 bases not matched to a gene; V was cut back by 6 bases and J by 7 bases. Germline V gene lookup returns CDR1 SNHLY and CDR2 FYNNEI. This CDR3 spans 14 amino acids. In nucleotides, the CDR3 is TGTGCCAGCAGAGGGACAGGGGGCATGCAGCCCCAGCATTTT. Translating it yields CASRGTGGMQPQHF. The complete variable domain, with remaining parts taken from reference TRBV2 and TRBJ1-5, reads EPEVTQTPSHQVTQMGQEVILRCVPISNHLYFYWYRQILGQKVEFLVSFYNNEISEKSEIFDDQFSVERPDGSNFTLKIRSTKLEDSAMYFCASRGTGGMQPQHFGDGTRLSIL.

The chain joins TRBV12-5 to TRBJ2-1, with D uncertain. The CDR3 sequence is 13 residues long. CDR1 LGHNT and CDR2 FRNRAP come from the germline V gene. Deletions cut 4 bases from V and 5 bases from J, with 9 bases between. CDR3 amino acids: CASGYDSNNEQFF. In DNA, the CDR3 is TGTGCTAGTGGTTACGACTCGAACAATGAGCAGTTCTTC.

The chain uses TRBV7-2 and TRBJ2-7; 10 bases agree with TRBD2. Germline V gives CDR1 SGHTA, CDR2 FQGNSA. The CDR3 runs 17 residues. The trim removed 0 bases at V and 3 bases at J, leaving 8 bases unmatched. DNA for the CDR3: TGTGCCAGCAGCTTAGCGGCTAGCGGGGGAATATTCTACGAGCAGTACTTC. It specifies CASSLAASGGIFYEQYF. Using reference TRBV7-2 and TRBJ2-7 for the parts outside the CDR3, the full variable domain is GAGVSQSPSNKVTEKGKDVELRCDPISGHTALYWYRQSLGQGLEFLIYFQGNSAPDKSGLPSDRFSAERTGGSVSTLTIQRTQQEDSAVYLCASSLAASGGIFYEQYFGPGTRLTVT.

The chain carries TRBV4-1 and TRBJ1-5; the match to TRBD1 covers 8 bases. The germline CDR1 and CDR2 sequences are MGHRA and YSYEKL. J lost 5 bases, V lost 3 bases, and 6 bases had no gene match. The CDR3 has 15 amino acids. The CDR3 spells CASSHPGQVYQPQHF. DNA for the CDR3: TGCGCCAGCAGCCACCCGGGACAGGTTTATCAGCCCCAGCATTTT.

The gene calls are TRBV2 and TRBJ2-7; possibly TRBD2 for D (5 bases). Between the trimmed V and J ends, which lost 5 bases and 2 bases, there was a span of 13 bases. This CDR3 region has 14 residues. In germline, CDR1 is SNHLY, CDR2 FYNNEI. In nucleotides, the CDR3 is TGTGCCAGCAGTAGCCGGACTGGAGCCTACGAGCAGTACTTC. Translating it yields CASSSRTGAYEQYF.

The chain employs TRBV27 and TRBJ1-2, with D perhaps TRBD1 (6 bases). Germline V gene lookup returns CDR1 MNHEY and CDR2 SMNVEV (reference sequence). With 6 bases removed from V and 0 bases from J, the gap between germline ends came to 8 bases. The CDR3 runs to 13 residues. CDR3 loop: CASSRTANYGYTF. The CDR3 DNA is TGTGCCAGCAGCCGGACAGCTAACTATGGCTACACCTTC.

The chain links TRBV7-9 to TRBJ2-3, with D maybe TRBD1 (6 bases). This CDR3 region has 14 residues. The V gene's germline CDR1 is SEHNR and CDR2 FQNEAQ (reference sequence). V was shortened by 10 bases and J by 2 bases, with 16 bases between the two germline ends. This chain's CDR3 is CAIFRDNPTDTQYF. The CDR3 DNA is TGTGCCATTTTCCGGGACAACCCCACAGATACGCAGTATTTT.